The 16 T cell receptor beta chains below come from one sample, sequenced in a study of siplizumab effects on memory and regulatory T cells. Clones were sequenced by immunoSEQ multiplex PCR, and TCRdb holds only the in-frame ones, with some missing. Altogether approximately 100,000 clones are present, roughly 95% being singletons, with the ten largest covering around 0.16%. The sample was non-Treg CD4+ T cells sorted from blood. These receptors all stem from a human donor in good health.

The chain uses TRBV4-3 and TRBJ1-4; unclear D gene. The CDR3 runs 16 residues. V was shortened by 0 bases and J by 5 bases, with 13 bases between the two germline ends. CDR1 is LGHNA and CDR2 is YSLEER in the germline V gene. This CDR3 reads CASSQERTFENEKLFF. The DNA of the CDR3 is TGCGCCAGCAGCCAAGAAAGGACTTTTGAAAATGAAAAACTGTTTTTT.

This clone was counted once. The V gene is TRBV6-1, the J gene TRBJ1-5; no firm D call. This CDR3 has 13 residues. Germline CDR1 and CDR2: MNHNS and SASEGT. Trimming stripped 3 bases from V and 0 bases from J, with 3 bases between. The CDR3 region has the DNA TGTGCCAGCAGTGACATTAGCAATCAGCCCCAGCATTTT. Translating it yields CASSDISNQPQHF.

This chain links TRBV11-2 with TRBJ1-2; D might be TRBD1 (5 bases). V gave up 0 bases and J gave up 3 bases, with 8 bases separating them. The CDR3 runs 14 residues. Germline CDR1 is SGHAT and CDR2 is FQNNGV. The CDR3 region has the DNA TGTGCCAGCAGCTTAGAAGGGACCCACTATGGCTACACCTTC. As protein: CASSLEGTHYGYTF.

The chain employs TRBV4-3 and TRBJ1-3, with 7 positions matching TRBD1. There are 15 residues in the CDR3. CDR1 is LGHNA and CDR2 is YSLEER in the germline V gene. The V and J ends lost 0 bases and 2 bases, in that order; junction bases with no gene match: 1. CDR3 protein: CASSQERGPGNTIYF. CDR3 nucleotide sequence: TGCGCCAGCAGCCAAGAGAGGGGGCCTGGAAACACCATATATTTT.

This chain joins TRBV27 and TRBJ1-2; weak D call: TRBD1 (6 bases). Germline assignment: CDR1 MNHEY and CDR2 SMNVEV (reference sequence). The V and J ends lost 1 base and 1 base respectively, with 22 bases between them. This CDR3 has 19 residues. Here the CDR3 reads CASSLFGGAAQTLNYGYTF. CDR3 in DNA: TGTGCCAGCAGTTTATTTGGGGGGGCCGCTCAAACACTTAACTATGGCTACACCTTC.

This chain uses TRBV7-2 with TRBJ1-4; TRBD1 matches at 9 bases. CDR3 length: 15 amino acids. The germline gives CDR1 SGHTA, CDR2 FQGNSA. J lost 7 bases, V lost 1 base, and 4 bases had no gene match. The CDR3 spells CASSLVTGGSEKLFF. Here the CDR3 DNA reads TGTGCCAGCAGCTTAGTTACAGGGGGCAGTGAAAAACTGTTTTTT.

V and J are TRBV10-3 and TRBJ1-6, with 7 bases matching TRBD1. The germline V gene encodes CDR1 ENHRY and CDR2 SYGVKD. This CDR3 spans 17 amino acids. The V gene end was trimmed by 10 bases and the J gene end by 0 bases; junction bases not matched to a gene: 12. The CDR3 protein is CATRWLGDSSYNSPLHF. CDR3 in DNA: TGTGCCACCCGGTGGTTGGGGGACAGCTCCTATAATTCACCCCTCCACTTT.

V gene TRBV19 combines with J gene TRBJ2-7; the match to TRBD2 covers 7 bases. Germline V gene sequence: CDR1 LNHDA, CDR2 SQIVND (reference sequence). Germline trimming cut 6 bases from V and 4 bases from J; bases unmatched to any gene: 6. The CDR3 is made up of 13 amino acids. CDR3 loop: CASSLDGGYEQYF. For the CDR3, the DNA is TGTGCCAGTAGCCTCGACGGGGGGTACGAGCAGTACTTC.

The chain links TRBV2 to TRBJ2-7; 10 bases are shared with TRBD2. The CDR3 is made up of 14 amino acids. Trimming took 4 bases from V and 2 from J; bases not matched to a gene: 2. Looked up from germline, CDR1 is SNHLY and CDR2 is FYNNEI. The CDR3 loop is CASSAAGGPYEQYF. The CDR3 DNA follows: TGTGCCAGCAGTGCAGCGGGGGGGCCCTACGAGCAGTACTTC.

The rearrangement joins TRBV2 to TRBJ2-1; D perhaps matches TRBD2 (6 bases). This CDR3 has 14 residues. The V gene lost 6 bases and the J gene lost 10 bases, with 19 bases spanning the gap. Germline V gives CDR1 SNHLY, CDR2 FYNNEI. CDR3 bases: TGTGCCAGCAGGAGATCCCCACTAGCTGAGGAGCAGTTCTTC. Translated: CASRRSPLAEEQFF. Full variable domain (rest looked up from reference TRBV2 and TRBJ2-1): EPEVTQTPSHQVTQMGQEVILRCVPISNHLYFYWYRQILGQKVEFLVSFYNNEISEKSEIFDDQFSVERPDGSNFTLKIRSTKLEDSAMYFCASRRSPLAEEQFFGPGTRLTVL.

This clone was counted once. V gene TRBV10-3 combines with J gene TRBJ2-1; unclear D gene. Trimming shortened V by 8 bases and J by 4 bases, and 9 bases separated the two germline ends. Germline loops: CDR1 ENHRY, CDR2 SYGVKD. The CDR3 loop spans 12 amino acids. The CDR3 DNA reads as TGTGCCATCGGACGGGCGTACAATGAGCAGTTCTTC. Its protein product is CAIGRAYNEQFF.

The chain employs TRBV4-3 and TRBJ1-1; TRBD1 agrees at 7 bases. Germline-derived CDR1 and CDR2 are LGHNA and YSLEER. This CDR3 region has 15 residues. The trim removed 4 bases at V and 2 bases at J, leaving 7 bases unmatched. CDR3 bases: TGCGCCAGCAGCCTAACGACAGGGATTAACACTGAAGCTTTCTTT. Its protein product is CASSLTTGINTEAFF.

This clone was observed a single time. The J gene is TRBJ1-3, the V gene TRBV5-5, with 7 bases identical to TRBD1. Germline loops: CDR1 SGHKS, CDR2 YYEKEE (reference sequence). The CDR3 consists of 16 residues. The ends lost 0 bases at V and 0 bases at J; junction bases unmatched: 3. The CDR3 protein is CASSLGQGDSGNTIYF. The CDR3 bases are TGTGCCAGCAGCTTGGGACAGGGCGACTCTGGAAACACCATATATTTT.

The chain couples TRBV2 to TRBJ2-2, with D uncertain. This CDR3 contains 11 residues. V dropped 6 bases and J dropped 6 bases, with 5 bases sitting between them. Germline CDR1 and CDR2: SNHLY and FYNNEI. The CDR3 region is CASRSSGELFF. The CDR3 bases are TGTGCCAGCAGGAGTTCCGGGGAGCTGTTTTTT.

The count of this clone is one. This chain joins TRBV9 and TRBJ2-3; the D is unclear. The V and J ends lost 2 bases and 2 bases respectively, with 6 bases between them. This CDR3 has 13 amino acids. The germline V gene encodes CDR1 SGDLS and CDR2 YYNGEE. The CDR3 DNA reads as TGTGCCAGCAGCGTCTCAGACACAGATACGCAGTATTTT. Amino acids: CASSVSDTDTQYF.

The chain is built from TRBV7-2 and TRBJ1-5, with D perhaps TRBD1 (5 bases). V lost 7 bases and J lost 3, with 16 bases in between. Germline V gene lookup returns CDR1 SGHTA and CDR2 FQGNSA. The CDR3 is 15 residues long. The CDR3 nucleotides are TGTGCCAGCACCAATGGGGGACGGAACAATCAGCCCCAGCATTTT. This gives the protein CASTNGGRNNQPQHF.